Given below is one T cell receptor beta chain in context. Authors' analysis steps: It was from reference gene primer amplification that nucleated cell counts were estimated. Sequenced by immunoSEQ multiplex PCR; TCRdb stores in-frame clones only, minus some. That table gives V, J and clone size, and the DNA gave D and trimming. The table has about 110,000 clones, over 60% seen once. This sample is drawn from a study of blood T cell repertoires in COVID-19. Study-wide background: COVID-19 samples, acute and convalescent, were from the United States, Italy and Spain.

This clonotype was obtained from a man in his 70s with acute or convalescent COVID-19. Sequencing was carried out using peripheral blood.

CDR3 protein: CASSVSQEQPQHF. The CDR3 DNA follows: TGTGCCAGCAGCGTAAGTCAGGAACAGCCCCAGCATTTT. This chain joins TRBV9 and TRBJ1-5, with D hard to call. Germline loops: CDR1 SGDLS, CDR2 YYNGEE. The CDR3 contains 13 residues. V gave up 1 base and J gave up 7 bases, with 9 bases separating them.